This TCR beta chain is drawn from a study of cytomegalovirus exposure and HLA in healthy donors. Study information: Early release data held approximately 81 million unique TCRs from HLA-typed donors. Falling in the Caucasian-associated ancestry cluster were 81% of under 500 genotyped donors. Study-wide findings and caveats: A later look showed TCR association rates differing by HLA locus, highest for DRB1 and lowest for HLA-C.

The PCR made use of 60 Vbeta and 13 Jbeta primers. Generated by immunoSEQ multiplex PCR, the TCRdb table keeps only in-frame clones and is missing some. The data hold 130,000 to 150,000 clones, with around 72% observed a single time. About this clone: The antigen is unknown.

Everyone who donated was a healthy bone marrow donor. This TCR derives from a man aged 18 to 30 in good health and CMV-seropositive. The sample was PBMCs.

The CDR3: CASSLVASGLSYEQYF. CDR3 DNA: TGCGCCAGCAGCTTGGTGGCTAGCGGCCTGTCTTACGAGCAGTACTTC. The V call is TRBV5-1, the J call TRBJ2-7; 7 bases fit TRBD2. This CDR3 has 16 residues. The V segment lost 0 bases and the J segment 4 bases; nucleotides outside the gene matches: 10. The germline V gene has CDR1 SGHRS and CDR2 YFSETQ.